The next 28 T cell receptor beta chains were all read from a single sample in a study of cytomegalovirus exposure and HLA in healthy donors. The PCR had 60 Vbeta and 13 Jbeta primers. Sequencing used immunoSEQ multiplex PCR; TCRdb keeps in-frame clones, though not all of them. The data contain roughly 120,000 clones, around 78% of them singletons. The sample consisted of PBMCs. All receptors derive from a man between 60 and 75 years old in good health and CMV-seropositive.

This chain links TRBV6-5 with TRBJ2-7, with D unresolved. The V end was cut by 0 bases, the J end by 0 bases, with 12 bases between. This CDR3 spans 16 amino acids. Germline V gene sequence: CDR1 MNHEY, CDR2 SVGAGI. The CDR3 sequence is CASSYSEQHPSYEQYF. The CDR3 bases are TGTGCCAGCAGTTACTCTGAACAGCATCCCTCCTACGAGCAGTACTTC.

The V and J genes are TRBV5-1 and TRBJ2-2; TRBD1 matches at 9 bases. V lost 3 bases to trimming and J lost 6 bases; unmatched junction nucleotides: 6. CDR3 length: 15 residues. Looked up from germline, CDR1 is SGHRS and CDR2 is YFSETQ. This CDR3 is CASSSDRGDAGELFF. Written as DNA, the CDR3 is TGCGCCAGCAGCTCGGACAGGGGAGACGCCGGGGAGCTGTTTTTT.

In this sample, this clone turned up a few times. The chain is built from TRBV2 and TRBJ1-2; maybe TRBD1 (5 bases). This CDR3 has 12 residues. Germline CDR1 and CDR2: SNHLY and FYNNEI. Trimming took 11 bases from V and 8 from J, leaving 18 bases between them. The CDR3, as DNA: TGTGCCGGGGGGATCTCTCCATACGGCTACACCTTC. Translated: CAGGISPYGYTF.

This rearrangement joins TRBV2 to TRBJ1-1, with TRBD1 as a possible D gene (6 bases). The CDR3 has 15 amino acids. Per germline, CDR1 SNHLY and CDR2 FYNNEI. Trimming left V 6 bases short and J 5 bases short, with 19 bases between. The CDR3 protein is CASRLLQGQSTEAFF. In DNA form, the CDR3 reads TGTGCCAGCAGATTGTTACAGGGTCAGAGTACTGAAGCTTTCTTT.

The chain recombines TRBV28 with TRBJ1-1; 10 nucleotides align to TRBD1. The CDR3 loop spans 17 amino acids. Germline V gives CDR1 MDHEN, CDR2 SYDVKM. J gave up 0 bases and V 5 bases, and 9 bases lay outside the gene matches. This chain's CDR3 is CASSQLMGQGLNTEAFF. The CDR3 bases are TGTGCCAGCAGTCAGCTAATGGGACAGGGGTTGAACACTGAAGCTTTCTTT.

CDR3 loop: CASSDQGSNSPLHF. The CDR3 coding sequence is TGTGCCAGCAGCGATCAGGGAAGTAATTCACCCCTCCACTTT. The genes are TRBV2 and TRBJ1-6; D is possibly TRBD1 (5 bases). V lost 6 bases to trimming and J lost 6 bases, with 12 bases between them. The germline V gene encodes CDR1 SNHLY and CDR2 FYNNEI. The CDR3 runs to 14 residues.

CDR3 sequence (DNA): TGTGCCAGCAGTTACTCTGCAGGGCGAGGGGCCAACGTCCTGACTTTC. Protein: CASSYSAGRGANVLTF. The V call is TRBV6-5, the J call TRBJ2-6, with a weak D call TRBD1 (5 bases). V was shortened by 0 bases and J by 4 bases, with 10 bases between the two germline ends. The CDR3 totals 16 residues. Germline CDR1 and CDR2: MNHEY and SVGAGI.

The chain employs TRBV10-2 and TRBJ2-3; 7 bases agree with TRBD2. The CDR3 has 14 residues. Germline CDR1 and CDR2: WSHSY and SAAADI. V lost 6 bases to trimming and J lost 6 bases; unmatched junction nucleotides: 9. CDR3 in DNA: TGCGCCAGCAGCGACGGGGACTATAGGGATACGCAGTATTTT. It encodes CASSDGDYRDTQYF.

The V and J genes are TRBV18 and TRBJ2-3; no firm D call. The CDR3 covers 13 residues. The germline V and J ends were trimmed by 6 bases and 1 base, with 8 bases remaining between them. Germline loops: CDR1 KGHSH, CDR2 LQKENI. This CDR3 is CASSAPGTDTQYF. Written as DNA, the CDR3 is TGTGCCAGCTCTGCGCCTGGCACAGATACGCAGTATTTT.

This clone appeared once. The V call is TRBV5-1, the J call TRBJ2-1; TRBD2 is a possible D gene (5 bases). CDR3 length: 15 amino acids. V was shortened by 4 bases and J by 0 bases, with 11 bases between the two germline ends. Germline loops: CDR1 SGHRS, CDR2 YFSETQ. This CDR3 is CASSQDFSSYNEQFF. The CDR3 bases are TGCGCCAGCAGCCAGGACTTCAGCTCCTACAATGAGCAGTTCTTC.

The genes are TRBV4-1 and TRBJ1-3, with D tentatively TRBD1 (5 bases). Looked up from germline, CDR1 is MGHRA and CDR2 is YSYEKL. Trimming cost V 1 base and J 2 bases, with 15 bases left between them. CDR3 size: 17 residues. Here the CDR3 reads CASSQGLGRGAGNTIYF. CDR3 bases: TGCGCCAGCAGCCAAGGACTAGGGCGGGGGGCTGGAAACACCATATATTTT.

This clone was counted once. The CDR3 DNA reads as TGTGCCAGCAGCCCCGCCAGGGGGGTTGGCACTAGCTATGGCTACACCTTC. This gives the protein CASSPARGVGTSYGYTF. The gene calls are TRBV9 and TRBJ1-2, with 7 bases fitting TRBD1. Germline-derived CDR1 and CDR2 are SGDLS and YYNGEE. This CDR3 is built from 17 residues. Germline trimming cut 4 bases from V and 4 bases from J; bases unmatched to any gene: 16.

The chain is built from TRBV9 and TRBJ2-7; 12 bases agree with TRBD1. The V and J ends lost 2 bases and 5 bases, in that order; junction bases with no gene match: 8. Germline V CDR1 and CDR2: SGDLS, YYNGEE. The CDR3 is made up of 16 amino acids. In DNA form, the CDR3 reads TGTGCCAGCAGCGTGTCCGGGACAGGGGGCGTCCACGAGCAGTACTTC. Translation gives CASSVSGTGGVHEQYF.

This clone was seen a few times. The chain couples TRBV7-9 to TRBJ1-4, with TRBD1 as a possible D gene (5 bases). Germline CDR1 and CDR2: SEHNR and FQNEAQ (reference sequence). The CDR3 is made up of 14 amino acids. V was clipped by 3 bases and J by 4 bases, with 9 bases between them. The CDR3 DNA follows: TGTGCCAGCAGCTTTCGACAGAGTAATGAAAAACTGTTTTTT. Translating it yields CASSFRQSNEKLFF.

The chain couples TRBV6-1 to TRBJ1-1; possibly TRBD1 for D (6 bases). The CDR3 loop spans 15 amino acids. Between the trimmed V and J ends, which lost 2 bases and 0 bases, there was a span of 10 bases. Germline V gene data show CDR1 as MNHNS and CDR2 as SASEGT. The CDR3 protein is CASSEWGPMNTEAFF. The DNA of the CDR3 is TGTGCCAGCAGTGAATGGGGGCCGATGAACACTGAAGCTTTCTTT.

This clone was seen a few times. This chain links TRBV19 with TRBJ2-5; perhaps TRBD1 as D (5 bases). The CDR3 is 13 amino acids. Germline loops: CDR1 LNHDA, CDR2 SQIVND (reference sequence). Trimming took off 2 bases at V and 4 bases at J, with 8 bases between the two ends. The CDR3 loop reads CASSIRQGETQYF. The DNA for the CDR3 is TGTGCCAGTAGTATACGCCAGGGAGAGACCCAGTACTTC.

This chain uses TRBV10-1 with TRBJ1-6; D is unresolved. Germline values: CDR1 WNHNN, CDR2 SYGVQD (reference sequence). V was pared by 4 bases and J by 6 bases, with 10 bases between. There are 14 residues in the CDR3. CDR3 sequence: CASSGSAPNSPLHF. The CDR3 nucleotides read TGCGCCAGCAGTGGGTCAGCGCCTAATTCACCCCTCCACTTT.

The V call is TRBV29-1, the J call TRBJ2-7; no firm D call. From germline, CDR1 is SQVTM and CDR2 ANQGSEA. The germline V and J ends were trimmed by 2 bases and 2 bases, with 7 bases remaining between them. The CDR3 loop spans 12 amino acids. The CDR3 DNA reads as TGCAGCGTTGAACTTCCCCCCTACGAGCAGTACTTC. This sequence encodes CSVELPPYEQYF.

The J gene is TRBJ1-4, the V gene TRBV29-1; 7 nucleotides line up with TRBD1. J was trimmed by 3 bases and V by 6 bases; bases with no gene match: 4. CDR1 and CDR2 from the germline V gene are SQVTM and ANQGSEA. The CDR3 length is 13 residues. CDR3 protein: CSVRQGANEKLFF. CDR3 sequence (DNA): TGCAGCGTCCGACAGGGAGCTAATGAAAAACTGTTTTTT.

J is TRBJ1-6 and V is TRBV28; D remains unclear. This CDR3 contains 15 residues. Germline CDR1 is MDHEN and CDR2 is SYDVKM. Trimming removed 6 bases at V and 4 bases at J, with 13 bases between. The chain's CDR3 is CASRLQQLYNSPLHF. The DNA for the CDR3 is TGTGCCAGCAGATTACAACAGCTTTATAATTCACCCCTCCACTTT. Variable domain in full (rest from reference TRBV28 and TRBJ1-6): DVKVTQSSRYLVKRTGEKVFLECVQDMDHENMFWYRQDPGLGLRLIYFSYDVKMKEKGDIPEGYSVSREKKERFSLILESASTNQTSMYLCASRLQQLYNSPLHFGNGTRLTVT.

This clone was seen a single time. The V and J genes are TRBV2 and TRBJ1-2; 9 bases map to TRBD1. Germline loops: CDR1 SNHLY, CDR2 FYNNEI. With V trimmed by 8 bases and J by 8 bases, 9 bases remained unmatched. The CDR3 has 13 amino acids. The CDR3: CASRLGQGRGYTF. DNA of the CDR3: TGTGCCAGCCGATTGGGACAGGGAAGGGGCTACACCTTC.

This clone was counted between two and nine times. The chain has TRBV25-1 and TRBJ2-5; 9 nucleotides agree with TRBD2. V was pared by 5 bases and J by 0 bases, with 7 bases of the junction left unmatched. The CDR3 consists of 16 residues. Germline CDR1 is MGHDK and CDR2 is SYGVNS. CDR3 sequence reads: CASSSLAGPHQETQYF. DNA for the CDR3: TGTGCCAGCAGTAGTCTAGCGGGGCCGCACCAAGAGACCCAGTACTTC.

The sample holds one count of this clone. The gene calls are TRBV11-2 and TRBJ1-2, with unresolved D. V was shortened by 2 bases and J by 5 bases, with 9 bases between the two germline ends. The CDR3 has 13 amino acids. Per germline, CDR1 SGHAT and CDR2 FQNNGV. For the CDR3, the DNA is TGTGCCAGCAGCTTAAGCCAGGCGTATGGCTACACCTTC. The encoded protein is CASSLSQAYGYTF.

This chain uses TRBV28 with TRBJ1-1; D ambiguous. V was clipped by 10 bases and J by 3 bases, with 15 bases between them. Germline V CDR1 and CDR2: MDHEN, SYDVKM. There are 13 residues in the CDR3. CDR3 sequence (DNA): TGTGCCATCGAGGGCCCGCATGACACTGAAGCTTTCTTT. This translates into CAIEGPHDTEAFF.

This chain joins TRBV5-1 and TRBJ1-1; D uncertain. The CDR3 has 13 amino acids. V was clipped by 6 bases and J by 3 bases, with 12 bases between them. Germline V gene data show CDR1 as SGHRS and CDR2 as YFSETQ. The CDR3 sequence: CASTQAGDTEAFF. CDR3 nucleotides: TGCGCCAGCACCCAGGCGGGAGACACTGAAGCTTTCTTT.

Ten or more counts support this clone. The chain links TRBV5-1 to TRBJ1-4; D is uncertain. The CDR3 runs to 16 residues. V was pared by 0 bases and J by 3 bases, with 12 bases between. Germline V gene sequence: CDR1 SGHRS, CDR2 YFSETQ. CDR3 region: CASSLVGQVSNEKLFF. For the CDR3, the DNA is TGCGCCAGCAGCTTGGTGGGTCAGGTGTCTAATGAAAAACTGTTTTTT.

This sequence joins TRBV11-3 and TRBJ2-6; D is perhaps TRBD1 (5 bases). The CDR3 is made up of 17 amino acids. V lost 1 base, J lost 0 bases, and 10 bases lay in between. Germline loops: CDR1 SGHNT, CDR2 YENEEA. The CDR3 DNA is TGTGCCAGCAGCTTAGGGACAACATCCTCTGGGGCCAACGTCCTGACTTTC. It encodes CASSLGTTSSGANVLTF.

V is TRBV28 and J is TRBJ1-3; 7 positions match TRBD1. V shed 8 bases and J 3 bases; nucleotides not matched to a gene: 7. CDR1 is MDHEN and CDR2 is SYDVKM in the germline V gene. This CDR3 spans 14 amino acids. The CDR3 region has the DNA TGTGCCAGCCTTAGGACAGGAGATGGAAACACCATATATTTT. The encoded protein is CASLRTGDGNTIYF.